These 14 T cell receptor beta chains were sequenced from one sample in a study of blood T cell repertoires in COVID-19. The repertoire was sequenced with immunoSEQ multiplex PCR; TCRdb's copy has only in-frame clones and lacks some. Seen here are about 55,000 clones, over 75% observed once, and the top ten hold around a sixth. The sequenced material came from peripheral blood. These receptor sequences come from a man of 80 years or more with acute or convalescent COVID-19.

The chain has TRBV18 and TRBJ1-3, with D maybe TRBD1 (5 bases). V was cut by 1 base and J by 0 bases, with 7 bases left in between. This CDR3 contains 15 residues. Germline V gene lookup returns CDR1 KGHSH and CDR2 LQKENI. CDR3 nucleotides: TGTGCCAGCTCACCACAGGACACCTCTGGAAACACCATATATTTT. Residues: CASSPQDTSGNTIYF. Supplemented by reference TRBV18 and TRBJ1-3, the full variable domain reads NAGVMQNPRHLVRRRGQEARLRCSPMKGHSHVYWYRQLPEEGLKFMVYLQKENIIDESGMPKERFSAEFPKEGPSILRIQQVVRGDSAAYFCASSPQDTSGNTIYFGEGSWLTVV.

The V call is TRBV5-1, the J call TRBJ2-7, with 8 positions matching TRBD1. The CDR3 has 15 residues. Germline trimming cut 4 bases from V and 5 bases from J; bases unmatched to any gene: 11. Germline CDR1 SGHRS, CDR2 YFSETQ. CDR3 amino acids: CASSPQGTGPNEQYF. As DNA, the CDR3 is TGCGCCAGCAGCCCACAGGGGACAGGTCCCAACGAGCAGTACTTC.

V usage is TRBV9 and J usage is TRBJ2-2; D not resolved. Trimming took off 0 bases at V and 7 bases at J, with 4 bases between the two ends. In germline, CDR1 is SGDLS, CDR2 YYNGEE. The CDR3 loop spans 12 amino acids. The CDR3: CASSVVFGELFF. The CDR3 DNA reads TGTGCCAGCAGCGTAGTCTTCGGGGAGCTGTTTTTT.

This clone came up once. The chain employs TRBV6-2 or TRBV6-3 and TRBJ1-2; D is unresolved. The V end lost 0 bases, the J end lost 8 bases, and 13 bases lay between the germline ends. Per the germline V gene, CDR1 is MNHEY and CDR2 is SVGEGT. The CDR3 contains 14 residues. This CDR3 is CASSYSTDPEGYTF. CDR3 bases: TGTGCCAGCAGTTACTCTACAGACCCCGAGGGCTACACCTTC.

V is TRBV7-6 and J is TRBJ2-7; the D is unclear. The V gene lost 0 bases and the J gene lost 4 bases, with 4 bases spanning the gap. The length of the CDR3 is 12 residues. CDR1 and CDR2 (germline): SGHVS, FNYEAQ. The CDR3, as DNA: TGTGCCAGCAGCTTAGCCGAGTACGAGCAGTACTTC. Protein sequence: CASSLAEYEQYF.

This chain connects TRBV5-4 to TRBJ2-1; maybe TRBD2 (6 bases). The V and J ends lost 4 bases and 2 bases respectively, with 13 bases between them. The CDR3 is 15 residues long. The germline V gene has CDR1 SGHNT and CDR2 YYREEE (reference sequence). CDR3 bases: TGTGCCAGCAGCGGTAAGCAGCGGGCCTACAATGAGCAGTTCTTC. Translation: CASSGKQRAYNEQFF. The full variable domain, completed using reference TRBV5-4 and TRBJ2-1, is ETGVTQSPTHLIKTRGQQVTLRCSSQSGHNTVSWYQQALGQGPQFIFQYYREEENGRGNFPPRFSGLQFPNYSSELNVNALELDDSALYLCASSGKQRAYNEQFFGPGTRLTVL.

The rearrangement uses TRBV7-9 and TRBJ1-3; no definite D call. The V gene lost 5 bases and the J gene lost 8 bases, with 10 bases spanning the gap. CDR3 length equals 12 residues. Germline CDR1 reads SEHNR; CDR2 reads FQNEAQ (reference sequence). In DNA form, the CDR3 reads TGTGCCAGCAGCCTTGGGCCAGACACCATATATTTT. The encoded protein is CASSLGPDTIYF. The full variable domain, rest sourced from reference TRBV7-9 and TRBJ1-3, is DTGVSQNPRHKITKRGQNVTFRCDPISEHNRLYWYRQTLGQGPEFLTYFQNEAQLEKSRLLSDRFSAERPKGSFSTLEIQRTEQGDSAMYLCASSLGPDTIYFGEGSWLTVV.

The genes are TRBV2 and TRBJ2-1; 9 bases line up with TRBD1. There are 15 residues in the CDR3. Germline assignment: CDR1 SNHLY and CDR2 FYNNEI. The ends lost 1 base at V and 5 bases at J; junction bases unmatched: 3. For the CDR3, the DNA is TGTGCCAGCAGTGAAGGGGGACAGGGTAACAATGAGCAGTTCTTC. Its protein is CASSEGGQGNNEQFF.

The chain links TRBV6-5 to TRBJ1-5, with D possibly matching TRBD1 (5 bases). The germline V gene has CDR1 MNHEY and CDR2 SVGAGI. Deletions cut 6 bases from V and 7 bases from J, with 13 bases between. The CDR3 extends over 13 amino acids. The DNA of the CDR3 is TGTGCCAGCAGCCGTGGTGGGGCACAGCCCCAGCATTTT. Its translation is CASSRGGAQPQHF.

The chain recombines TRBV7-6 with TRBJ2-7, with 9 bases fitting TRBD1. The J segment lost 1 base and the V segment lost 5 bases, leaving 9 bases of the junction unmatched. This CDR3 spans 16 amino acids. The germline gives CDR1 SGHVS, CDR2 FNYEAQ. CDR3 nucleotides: TGTGCCAGCAGCCCTGCGGGGACAGGGTTTTCCTACGAGCAGTACTTC. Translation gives CASSPAGTGFSYEQYF.

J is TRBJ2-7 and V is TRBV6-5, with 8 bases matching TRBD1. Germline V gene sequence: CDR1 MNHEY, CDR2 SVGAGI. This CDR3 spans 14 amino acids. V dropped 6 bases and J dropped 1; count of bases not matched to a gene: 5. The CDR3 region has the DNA TGTGCCAGCAGGGTACAGGGGGATTCCTACGAGCAGTACTTC. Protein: CASRVQGDSYEQYF.

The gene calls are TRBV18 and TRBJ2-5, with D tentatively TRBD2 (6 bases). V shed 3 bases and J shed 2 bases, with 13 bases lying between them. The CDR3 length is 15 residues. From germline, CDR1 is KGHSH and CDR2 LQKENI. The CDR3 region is CASSPLAMGQETQYF. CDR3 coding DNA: TGTGCCAGCTCACCCCTAGCGATGGGACAAGAGACCCAGTACTTC.

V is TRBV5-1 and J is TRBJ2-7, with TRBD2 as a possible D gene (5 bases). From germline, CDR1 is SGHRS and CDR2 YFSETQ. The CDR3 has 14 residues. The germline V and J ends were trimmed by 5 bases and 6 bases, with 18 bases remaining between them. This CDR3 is CASSFPEVGSEQYF. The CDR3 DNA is TGCGCCAGCAGTTTTCCGGAGGTGGGCAGCGAGCAGTACTTC. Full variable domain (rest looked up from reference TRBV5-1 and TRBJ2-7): KAGVTQTPRYLIKTRGQQVTLSCSPISGHRSVSWYQQTPGQGLQFLFEYFSETQRNKGNFPGRFSGRQFSNSRSEMNVSTLELGDSALYLCASSFPEVGSEQYFGPGTRLTVT.

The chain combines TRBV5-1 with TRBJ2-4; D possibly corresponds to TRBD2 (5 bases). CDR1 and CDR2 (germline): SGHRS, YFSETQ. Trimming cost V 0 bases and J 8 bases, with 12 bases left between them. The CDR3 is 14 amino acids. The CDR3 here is CASSLAPTRDIQYF. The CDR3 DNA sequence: TGCGCCAGCAGCTTGGCCCCTACTAGGGACATTCAGTACTTC.